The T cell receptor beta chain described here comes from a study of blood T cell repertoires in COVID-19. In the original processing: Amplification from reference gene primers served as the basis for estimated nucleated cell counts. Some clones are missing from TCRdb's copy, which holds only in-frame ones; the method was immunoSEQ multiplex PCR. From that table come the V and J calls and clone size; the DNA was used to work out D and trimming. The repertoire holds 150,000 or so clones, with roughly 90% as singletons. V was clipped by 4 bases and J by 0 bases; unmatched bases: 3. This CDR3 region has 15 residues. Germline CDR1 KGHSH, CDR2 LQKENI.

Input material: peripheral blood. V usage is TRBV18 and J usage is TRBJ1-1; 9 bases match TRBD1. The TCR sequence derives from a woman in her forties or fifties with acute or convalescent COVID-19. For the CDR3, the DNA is TGTGCCAGCTCACGAGGACAGGGGATGAACACTGAAGCTTTCTTT. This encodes CASSRGQGMNTEAFF.